This passage covers 17 T cell receptor beta chains from one sample sequenced in a study of blood T cell repertoires in COVID-19. Repertoires were generated with immunoSEQ multiplex PCR, while TCRdb's copy carries only in-frame clones and drops some. The profile covers some 150,000 clones, with roughly 90% appearing a single time and about 3.9% taken by the ten largest. Sequenced input: peripheral blood. These receptors all stem from a woman aged 55 to 70 who had recovered from COVID-19.

Only one count was recorded for this clone. The chain links TRBV6-5 to TRBJ2-4, with 10 bases matching TRBD2. Trimming removed 6 bases from V and 7 bases from J; junction bases left unmatched: 3. Germline V lookup: CDR1 MNHEY, CDR2 SVGAGI. There are 13 residues in the CDR3. The CDR3 region is CASSLTSGNIQYF. In DNA, the CDR3 is TGTGCCAGCAGCCTGACTAGCGGGAACATTCAGTACTTC.

This rearrangement joins TRBV16 to TRBJ2-3; no clear D gene. The CDR3 is made up of 11 amino acids. V dropped 4 bases and J dropped 5 bases, with 4 bases sitting between them. Germline V gene lookup returns CDR1 KGHSY and CDR2 FQNENV. CDR3 loop: CASSLGDTQYF. The CDR3 nucleotides are TGTGCCAGCAGCCTCGGAGATACGCAGTATTTT.

The chain employs TRBV29-1 and TRBJ1-5; TRBD1 matches 9 bases. V shed 4 bases, J shed 4 bases, and the junction held 5 bases outside the gene matches. The CDR3 runs 14 residues. The germline V gene encodes CDR1 SQVTM and CDR2 ANQGSEA. CDR3 sequence (DNA): TGCAGCGTTGGGGACAGGGTAGGAAATCAGCCCCAGCATTTT. It yields the protein CSVGDRVGNQPQHF.

Notes on this clone: Since a much larger clone is just one base distant, this may be a read error. The same CDR3 arises from other DNA sequences in this sample as well. This chain uses TRBV3-1 (or the pseudogene TRBV3-2) with TRBJ2-2; D gene ambiguous. V was trimmed by 1 base and J by 4 bases, leaving 7 bases between them. The CDR3 is 14 residues long. In germline, CDR1 is LGHDT, CDR2 YNNKEL (reference sequence). CDR3 sequence (DNA): TGTGCCAGCAGCCAAGGGCGCGGCACCGGGGAGCTGTTTTTT. Translation: CASSQGRGTGELFF.

The chain carries TRBV5-4 and TRBJ2-3, with 8 bases fitting TRBD2. This CDR3 is 16 amino acids long. V gave up 3 bases and J gave up 6 bases; unmatched junction bases: 12. Germline V lookup: CDR1 SGHNT, CDR2 YYREEE (reference sequence). The CDR3 DNA follows: TGTGCCAGCAGCTCCAGGGAGCGGGGGCTCGGGGATACGCAGTATTTT. Its protein product is CASSSRERGLGDTQYF. The variable domain in full, completed from reference TRBV5-4 and TRBJ2-3, reads ETGVTQSPTHLIKTRGQQVTLRCSSQSGHNTVSWYQQALGQGPQFIFQYYREEENGRGNFPPRFSGLQFPNYSSELNVNALELDDSALYLCASSSRERGLGDTQYFGPGTRLTVL.

The chain has TRBV10-2 and TRBJ2-6; 11 bases are shared with TRBD1. The CDR3 spans 17 residues. The V gene's germline CDR1 is WSHSY and CDR2 SAAADI. V shed 7 bases and J 1 base; nucleotides not matched to a gene: 6. The CDR3 bases are TGCGCCAGCAACGGGGGGACAGGGGGATCTGGGGCCAACGTCCTGACTTTC. Residues: CASNGGTGGSGANVLTF.

V and J are TRBV9 and TRBJ2-2; D perhaps matches TRBD2 (5 bases). The CDR3 has 14 residues. Trimming cost V 2 bases and J 7 bases, with 12 bases left between them. The germline V gene has CDR1 SGDLS and CDR2 YYNGEE. DNA of the CDR3: TGTGCCAGCAGCGTTTTCGGACTGCGCGGGGAGCTGTTTTTT. The encoded protein is CASSVFGLRGELFF.

This chain connects TRBV4-3 to TRBJ2-7, with D possibly being TRBD1 (6 bases). The CDR3 extends over 15 amino acids. Trimming left V 0 bases short and J 0 bases short, with 9 bases between. Germline V CDR1 and CDR2: LGHNA, YSLEER. The CDR3 sequence: CASSQDSGDSYEQYF. CDR3 coding DNA: TGCGCCAGCAGCCAAGATTCAGGGGACTCCTACGAGCAGTACTTC.

This rearrangement joins TRBV28 to TRBJ2-2; no clear D gene. The CDR3 runs 15 residues. The V end lost 7 bases, the J end lost 2 bases, and 14 bases lay between the germline ends. Germline V gene data show CDR1 as MDHEN and CDR2 as SYDVKM. CDR3 amino acids: CASTTTRKNTGELFF. As DNA, the CDR3 is TGTGCCAGCACCACCACCAGGAAAAACACCGGGGAGCTGTTTTTT. The whole variable domain, remainder taken from reference TRBV28 and TRBJ2-2, is DVKVTQSSRYLVKRTGEKVFLECVQDMDHENMFWYRQDPGLGLRLIYFSYDVKMKEKGDIPEGYSVSREKKERFSLILESASTNQTSMYLCASTTTRKNTGELFFGEGSRLTVL.

The chain recombines TRBV12-3 or TRBV12-4 with TRBJ2-1; 8 bases are a match to TRBD2. V was pared by 8 bases and J by 8 bases, with 5 bases of the junction left unmatched. CDR3 size: 12 residues. The CDR3 reads CASRLALDEQFF. The CDR3 nucleotides read TGTGCCAGCCGACTAGCGCTGGATGAGCAGTTCTTC.

This chain joins TRBV29-1 and TRBJ1-1, with D maybe TRBD1 (6 bases). Trimming stripped 7 bases from V and 3 bases from J, with 9 bases between. In germline, CDR1 is SQVTM, CDR2 ANQGSEA. The CDR3 contains 11 residues. The CDR3 region is CSAGQYTEAFF. In DNA form, the CDR3 reads TGCAGCGCAGGACAGTACACTGAAGCTTTCTTT.

V is TRBV4-2 and J is TRBJ1-6; 11 bases match TRBD1. This CDR3 is 15 amino acids long. With 4 bases clipped from V and 10 bases from J, the junction kept 6 bases outside the gene matches. Germline V gene data show CDR1 as LGHNA and CDR2 as YNFKEQ. CDR3 sequence: CASSRGDRGFSPLHF. CDR3 sequence (DNA): TGTGCCAGCAGCCGAGGGGACAGGGGGTTCTCACCCCTCCACTTT.

The V call is TRBV14, the J call TRBJ2-1; D unclear. This CDR3 contains 13 residues. V gave up 0 bases and J gave up 4 bases, with 4 bases separating them. Per germline, CDR1 SGHDN and CDR2 FVKESK. CDR3 nucleotides: TGTGCCAGCAGCCAAGACAGGTACAATGAGCAGTTCTTC. Its translation is CASSQDRYNEQFF.

This chain uses TRBV19 with TRBJ2-2, with D possibly matching TRBD1 (6 bases). The CDR3 loop spans 13 amino acids. V was pared by 4 bases and J by 7 bases, with 10 bases between. Germline CDR1 is LNHDA and CDR2 is SQIVND (reference sequence). CDR3 DNA sequence: TGTGCCAGTAGTAGGGGGCGAGGCGGGGAGCTGTTTTTT. Residues: CASSRGRGGELFF.

The chain recombines TRBV11-2 with TRBJ1-1; possible D gene TRBD1, 5 bases. There are 13 residues in the CDR3. V gave up 1 base and J gave up 8 bases, with 11 bases separating them. Germline V gene lookup returns CDR1 SGHAT and CDR2 FQNNGV. Here the CDR3 reads CASSLGPGQEAFF. CDR3 coding DNA: TGTGCCAGCAGCTTAGGGCCCGGACAAGAAGCTTTCTTT. The full variable domain, in which reference TRBV11-2 and TRBJ1-1 provide the parts outside the CDR3, is EAGVAQSPRYKIIEKRQSVAFWCNPISGHATLYWYQQILGQGPKLLIQFQNNGVVDDSQLPKDRFSAERLKGVDSTLKIQPAKLEDSAVYLCASSLGPGQEAFFGQGTRLTVV.

The chain has TRBV28 and TRBJ2-1; TRBD1 might be the D (5 bases). The germline V and J ends were trimmed by 8 bases and 1 base, with 18 bases remaining between them. Germline V gene data show CDR1 as MDHEN and CDR2 as SYDVKM. The CDR3 runs to 16 residues. The CDR3: CASGQVGDRSYNEQFF. The CDR3 nucleotides are TGTGCCAGCGGACAAGTTGGAGACAGATCCTACAATGAGCAGTTCTTC.

The chain recombines TRBV19 with TRBJ1-1; 7 bases align to TRBD1. The CDR3 extends over 14 amino acids. Germline CDR1 and CDR2: LNHDA and SQIVND (reference sequence). V lost 4 bases to trimming and J lost 3 bases; unmatched junction nucleotides: 5. The CDR3 is CASSTRQGHTEAFF. Written as DNA, the CDR3 is TGTGCCAGTAGTACTCGACAGGGCCACACTGAAGCTTTCTTT. Drawing the rest from reference TRBV19 and TRBJ1-1, the complete variable domain is DGGITQSPKYLFRKEGQNVTLSCEQNLNHDAMYWYRQDPGQGLRLIYYSQIVNDFQKGDIAEGYSVSREKKESFPLTVTSAQKNPTAFYLCASSTRQGHTEAFFGQGTRLTVV.